Presented here are 4 T cell receptor beta chains from one specimen sequenced in a study of naive and memory T cell subsets. Four PCR rounds used nested alpha and beta constant region primers plus the SP2 primer. TCRdb reprocessed the UMI-ligation and nested PCR reads with MiXCR, giving one entry per CDR3 protein. The data hold some 30,000 distinct CDR3 sequences, with 6.7% observed a single time. Documented treatment: skin biopsy from PPD injection site in Mantoux-positive individual. An oligonucleotide containing a UMI was ligated to the 3' end of TCR cDNA. Sequenced material: skin, taken from a tuberculin skin test site. These receptors all stem from an adult in good health.

This clonotype was picked up many times. CDR3 bases: TGTGCCAGCACCATCCCCTCGGGAGGTGAGCAGTTCTTC. Amino acids: CASTIPSGGEQFF. The chain carries TRBV7-2 and TRBJ2-1; 7 bases align to TRBD2. Germline CDR1 reads SGHTA; CDR2 reads FQGNSA. The trim removed 7 bases at V and 9 bases at J, leaving 9 bases unmatched. The CDR3 extends over 13 amino acids.

The rearrangement joins TRBV10-3 to TRBJ1-1; D is uncertain. Germline V gives CDR1 ENHRY, CDR2 SYGVKD. The germline V and J ends were trimmed by 10 bases and 0 bases, with 12 bases remaining between them. The CDR3 covers 13 residues. CDR3 coding DNA: TGTGCCAGTTGTCGGGTTTTGAACACTGAAGCTTTCTTT. This gives the protein CASCRVLNTEAFF.

This clonotype was counted many times. The J gene is TRBJ2-7, the V gene TRBV7-6; no clear D gene. The CDR3 totals 16 residues. Germline CDR1 reads SGHVS; CDR2 reads FNYEAQ. Trimming stripped 1 base from V and 6 bases from J, with 19 bases between. CDR3 bases: TGTGCCAGCAGCTTAGGGCCACGCCGACACCCGGGCGAGCAGTACTTC. As protein: CASSLGPRRHPGEQYF.

This clonotype was recorded a few times. The chain recombines TRBV2 with TRBJ1-2; maybe TRBD1 (5 bases). Germline V CDR1 and CDR2: SNHLY, FYNNEI. The ends were cut back, 10 bases at V and 2 bases at J, with 20 bases in the middle. The CDR3 extends over 15 amino acids. DNA for the CDR3: TGTGCCAACAATGGAGAGACAGTCACCAACTATGGCTACACCTTC. Amino acid sequence: CANNGETVTNYGYTF.